This T cell receptor (beta chain) was identified in a study of OX40 agonist ivuxolimab in advanced cancers. Overall study: Of mixed ages from about 20 to 85 and averaging roughly 60 years, the group was roughly 83% male. Study results and limitations: Low normalized clonal expansion also occurred in some nonresponding patients.

Germline loops: CDR1 SEHNR, CDR2 FQNEAQ (reference sequence). CDR3 length equals 13 residues. Between the trimmed V and J ends, which lost 1 base and 4 bases, there was a span of 4 bases. In regard to this clone: Its antigen is currently unknown.

This table comes from immunoSEQ multiplex PCR, and its TCRdb copy is limited to in-frame clones, with some not included. Here the sample spans about 82,000 clones, roughly 80% being singletons. This TCR was sampled from an adult with an advanced solid tumor such as melanoma, head and neck, liver or kidney cancer. The material was CD4+ or CD8+ T cells sorted from blood, obtained in a trial of the OX40 agonist ivuxolimab. The chain recombines TRBV7-9 with TRBJ2-2; the D is unclear. CDR3 sequence: CASSLGSTGELFF. The CDR3 DNA reads as TGTGCCAGCAGCTTAGGGAGCACCGGGGAGCTGTTTTTT.